A selection of T cell receptor beta chains follows, all from one sample in a study of molecular identifiers for immune sequencing clone quantification. One entry per CDR3 protein, called by TCRdb with MiXCR from the PCR reads. The sample yields over 70,000 distinct CDR3 sequences, roughly 25% seen once. Sequencing was done on a sample of naive CD8+ T cells from blood, with Jurkat cell RNA spiked in. These TCRs come from a human donor in good health. Some libraries in this study had Jurkat cell RNA spiked in. Each CDR3 is given with its conserved first and last residue. The order of the fields is clone size, D gene, J gene, V gene, CDR3 protein, CDR3 DNA. The D gene is left open where the match is weak. For some rows the clone size is stated as once, few or many, or as a class when expanded; others skip it.

NA,NA,TRBJ1-5,TRBV24-1,CATSDESSHQPQHF,TGTGCCACCAGTGATGAGTCGAGTCATCAGCCCCAGCATTTT
NA,TRBD1,TRBJ1-6,TRBV2,CASRSGTGGKAPLHF,TGTGCCAGCAGGTCCGGGACAGGGGGCAAGGCACCCCTCCACTTT
few,NA,TRBJ2-7,TRBV12-3/TRBV12-4,CASSAPAGDEQYF,TGTGCCAGCAGTGCCCCGGCGGGCGACGAGCAGTACTTC
few,TRBD2,TRBJ2-1,TRBV5-1,CASSPTSGIYNEQFF,TGCGCCAGCAGCCCGACTAGCGGGATATACAATGAGCAGTTCTTC
few,TRBD2,TRBJ2-1,TRBV9,CASSPRGGGLYNEQFF,TGTGCCAGCAGCCCCCGGGGCGGGGGGCTCTACAATGAGCAGTTCTTC
few,TRBD1,TRBJ2-6,TRBV5-1,CASSLDWTGNSGANVLTF,TGCGCCAGCAGCTTGGACTGGACAGGGAACTCTGGGGCCAACGTCCTGACTTTC
NA,NA,TRBJ1-1,TRBV24-1,CATSDKPFTEAFF,TGTGCCACCAGTGATAAACCGTTCACTGAAGCTTTCTTT
many,NA,TRBJ2-1,TRBV7-2,CASSLDPEPSYNEQFF,TGTGCCAGCAGCTTAGATCCAGAACCCTCCTACAATGAGCAGTTCTTC
many,TRBD2,TRBJ2-3,TRBV7-6,CASSILAGGLTDTQYF,TGTGCCAGCAGCATTCTAGCGGGGGGGCTCACAGATACGCAGTATTTT
few,NA,TRBJ1-1,TRBV14,CASSQGDKFDMNTEAFF,TGTGCCAGCAGCCAAGGAGACAAGTTCGATATGAACACTGAAGCTTTCTTT